A single T cell receptor beta chain is shown here with its context. The sample belongs to a study of blood T cell repertoires in COVID-19. The method was immunoSEQ multiplex PCR; TCRdb's version includes in-frame clones alone and lacks a portion of them. The table has 200,000 to 250,000 clones, nearly 90% seen once. The CDR3 has 13 residues. V lost 0 bases to trimming and J lost 4 bases, with 9 bases between them. In germline, CDR1 is GTSNPN, CDR2 SVGIG (reference sequence). The TCR sequence derives from a woman aged 18-29 years who had recovered from COVID-19. The V call is TRBV30, the J call TRBJ1-2, with D maybe TRBD1 (5 bases). The material sequenced was peripheral blood. CDR3 region: CAWSVRRGYGYTF. CDR3 nucleotide sequence: TGTGCCTGGAGTGTACGGAGGGGCTATGGCTACACCTTC.